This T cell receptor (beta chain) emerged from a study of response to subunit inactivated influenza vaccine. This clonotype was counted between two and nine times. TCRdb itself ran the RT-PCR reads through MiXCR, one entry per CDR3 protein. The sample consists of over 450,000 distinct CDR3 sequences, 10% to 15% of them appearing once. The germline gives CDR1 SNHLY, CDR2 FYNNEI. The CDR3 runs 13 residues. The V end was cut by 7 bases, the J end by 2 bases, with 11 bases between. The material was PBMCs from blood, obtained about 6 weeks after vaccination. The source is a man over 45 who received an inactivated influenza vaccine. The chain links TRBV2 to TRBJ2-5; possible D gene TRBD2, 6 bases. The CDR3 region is CASIGAGQETQYF. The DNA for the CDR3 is TGTGCCAGCATCGGCGCGGGACAAGAGACCCAGTACTTC.